The 24 T cell receptor beta chains given below trace back to one sample, sequenced in a study of T cells after yellow fever vaccination. TCRdb used MiXCR to reprocess the 5' RACE reads, holding one entry per CDR3 protein. The repertoire includes roughly 520,000 distinct CDR3 sequences, just over 20% of them detected once, and about 15% sits in the top ten. The source was PBMCs, collected approximately 22 days after the first yellow fever vaccination. Source of these receptors: a man younger than 35 who received the YFV17D yellow fever vaccine.

The chain couples TRBV20-1 to TRBJ2-1; possibly TRBD1 for D (6 bases). V was trimmed by 0 bases and J by 8 bases, leaving 14 bases between them. CDR3 size: 14 residues. CDR1 and CDR2 (germline): DFQATT, SNEGSKA (reference sequence). The DNA for the CDR3 is TGCAGTGCTAGAGATCCACAGGGAAGGGATGAGCAGTTCTTC. Translating it yields CSARDPQGRDEQFF.

As to this clonotype: At one boundary the junction diverges from the germline segment, which might be a read error. This chain connects TRBV7-6 to TRBJ2-3, with a weak D call TRBD1 (6 bases). The CDR3 has 15 residues. The germline CDR1 and CDR2 sequences are SGHVS and FNYEAQ. Here the CDR3 reads CASSLAWTWTDPQYF. In DNA form, the CDR3 reads TGTGCCAGCAGCTTAGCCTGGACGTGGACAGATCCGCAGTATTTT.

This rearrangement joins TRBV4-2 to TRBJ2-3, with 12 bases lining up with TRBD2. The J segment lost 3 bases and the V segment lost 10 bases, leaving 8 bases of the junction unmatched. This CDR3 comprises 15 residues. From germline, CDR1 is LGHNA and CDR2 YNFKEQ. CDR3 nucleotide sequence: TGTGCCACAGGGTTGGGACTAGCGGGTACAGATACGCAGTATTTT. It specifies CATGLGLAGTDTQYF.

This clonotype was seen at least ten times. The chain joins TRBV10-3 to TRBJ2-2; no firm D call. The length of the CDR3 is 12 residues. CDR1 and CDR2 (germline): ENHRY, SYGVKD. V lost 10 bases and J lost 8, with 14 bases in between. Here the CDR3 DNA reads TGTGCCAGTTACGGGCCGTCGGGGGAGCTGTTTTTT. As protein: CASYGPSGELFF.

This clonotype was counted a few times. The chain has TRBV28 and TRBJ1-3; possible D gene TRBD1, 5 bases. Deletions cut 2 bases from V and 0 bases from J, with 11 bases between. CDR1 and CDR2 (germline): MDHEN, SYDVKM. The CDR3 totals 16 residues. The CDR3 is CASSLRGTLSGNTIYF. The CDR3 region has the DNA TGTGCCAGCAGTTTACGAGGGACTCTCTCTGGAAACACCATATATTTT.

There are a few counts of this clonotype. V is TRBV4-3 and J is TRBJ1-1, with D perhaps matching TRBD1 (6 bases). V lost 3 bases and J lost 5, with 16 bases in between. Germline V gene lookup returns CDR1 LGHNA and CDR2 YSLEER. This CDR3 has 15 amino acids. In DNA form, the CDR3 reads TGCGCCAGCAGCCAGAGAGAAACGAGGGGGACTGAAGCTTTCTTT. It yields the protein CASSQRETRGTEAFF.

This clonotype appeared a few times. The gene calls are TRBV7-9 and TRBJ1-2; the D is unclear. Germline lookup yields CDR1 SEHNR and CDR2 FQNEAQ (reference sequence). The V gene lost 0 bases and the J gene lost 2 bases, with 7 bases spanning the gap. The length of the CDR3 is 14 residues. CDR3 nucleotide sequence: TGTGCCAGCAGCTTAGCGTGGGCGAACTATGGCTACACCTTC. Its protein is CASSLAWANYGYTF.

The CDR3 bases are TGCAGTCAATTACAGGGATACTATGGCTACACCTTC. It encodes CSQLQGYYGYTF. V gene TRBV20-1 combines with J gene TRBJ1-2, with D possibly being TRBD1 (6 bases). Germline V gives CDR1 DFQATT, CDR2 SNEGSKA (reference sequence). V was shortened by 8 bases and J by 3 bases, with 13 bases between the two germline ends. The CDR3 contains 12 residues.

This clonotype was observed a handful of times. This chain uses TRBV12-3 or TRBV12-4 with TRBJ2-7, with TRBD1 matching 11 bases. V lost 5 bases to trimming and J lost 7 bases; unmatched junction nucleotides: 10. This CDR3 has 15 residues. CDR3 residues: CASSPSGTGGSEQYF. The CDR3 nucleotides read TGTGCCAGCAGTCCTTCCGGGACAGGGGGAAGTGAGCAGTACTTC.

This sequence joins TRBV6-1 and TRBJ1-1, with a weak D call TRBD1 (6 bases). V lost 4 bases and J 11 bases, leaving 17 bases between the germline ends. The germline V gene encodes CDR1 MNHNS and CDR2 SASEGT. The CDR3 runs 13 residues. The CDR3 sequence: CASSGNLQGRAFF. In DNA, the CDR3 is TGTGCCAGCAGTGGAAACCTACAGGGACGGGCTTTCTTT.

This chain connects TRBV19 to TRBJ2-2; perhaps TRBD1 as D (5 bases). V was pared by 9 bases and J by 7 bases, with 21 bases between. Germline V gene lookup returns CDR1 LNHDA and CDR2 SQIVND (reference sequence). This CDR3 spans 15 amino acids. The CDR3 bases are TGTGCCAGGCCCCCCCGGTATGACAGACGCGGGGAGCTGTTTTTT. Protein product: CARPPRYDRRGELFF.

The CDR3 DNA follows: TGTGCCAGCAGTGGAACGTGGGGGCAGGTCCCAGATACGCAGTATTTT. Translating it yields CASSGTWGQVPDTQYF. The chain recombines TRBV6-1 with TRBJ2-3, with D possibly matching TRBD1 (6 bases). The CDR3 runs 16 residues. The V end lost 4 bases, the J end lost 4 bases, and 18 bases lay between the germline ends. CDR1 is MNHNS and CDR2 is SASEGT in the germline V gene.

The chain couples TRBV20-1 to TRBJ2-3, with 11 bases lining up with TRBD2. Germline V CDR1 and CDR2: DFQATT, SNEGSKA (reference sequence). This CDR3 region has 16 residues. After removal of 0 bases from V and 5 bases from J, the junction contained 7 bases not matched to a gene. This CDR3 reads CSARDVSGGAVDTQYF. In DNA, the CDR3 is TGCAGTGCTAGAGATGTTAGCGGGGGGGCCGTAGATACGCAGTATTTT.

The V call is TRBV18, the J call TRBJ2-7; possible D gene TRBD1, 6 bases. The CDR3 runs to 12 residues. Trimming pared 5 bases from V and 7 bases from J, leaving 12 bases between. Germline CDR1 KGHSH, CDR2 LQKENI. DNA of the CDR3: TGTGCCAGCTCAGTAAACAGGGAAGAGCAGTACTTC. Amino acid sequence: CASSVNREEQYF.

V and J are TRBV4-3 and TRBJ1-5, with a possible D match to TRBD1 (5 bases). There are 15 residues in the CDR3. Germline-derived CDR1 and CDR2 are LGHNA and YSLEER. The V end was cut by 2 bases, the J end by 5 bases, with 13 bases between. The CDR3 sequence is CASSQSAGYDQPQHF. The CDR3, as DNA: TGCGCCAGCAGCCAATCCGCAGGGTATGATCAGCCCCAGCATTTT.

This chain uses TRBV29-1 with TRBJ1-2; D might be TRBD1 (6 bases). Trimming removed 7 bases from V and 8 bases from J, with 20 bases in between. Germline values: CDR1 SQVTM, CDR2 ANQGSEA. This CDR3 contains 13 residues. The CDR3 reads CSATGQGLGGYTF. For the CDR3, the DNA is TGCAGCGCTACCGGCCAGGGGCTGGGAGGCTACACCTTC.

This chain joins TRBV4-1 and TRBJ1-1; D gene unclear. Germline CDR1 and CDR2: MGHRA and YSYEKL. Trimming took off 0 bases at V and 3 bases at J, with 11 bases between the two ends. This CDR3 has 15 amino acids. The CDR3, as DNA: TGCGCCAGCAGCCAAGATCCGGGCGGACACACTGAAGCTTTCTTT. Encoded protein: CASSQDPGGHTEAFF.

This clonotype was recorded a few times. V usage is TRBV7-2 and J usage is TRBJ1-1, with D unresolved. The V end was cut by 8 bases, the J end by 11 bases, with 18 bases between. The CDR3 is 12 residues long. Germline V gives CDR1 SGHTA, CDR2 FQGNSA. CDR3 region: CASRPVWSVAFF. The CDR3 DNA is TGTGCCAGCCGCCCAGTATGGTCTGTGGCTTTCTTT.

The chain uses TRBV20-1 and TRBJ2-1; 11 positions agree with TRBD2. Germline V gene sequence: CDR1 DFQATT, CDR2 SNEGSKA (reference sequence). The trim removed 5 bases at V and 0 bases at J, leaving 9 bases unmatched. There are 17 residues in the CDR3. CDR3 residues: CSAAGTSGLSSYNEQFF. Written as DNA, the CDR3 is TGCAGTGCTGCCGGGACTAGCGGTCTGAGCTCCTACAATGAGCAGTTCTTC.

This clonotype has only a few counts. The CDR3 here is CASSVGSRNEQFF. The CDR3 DNA reads as TGTGCCAGCAGCGTAGGGTCCCGCAATGAGCAGTTCTTC. V gene TRBV9 combines with J gene TRBJ2-1; no definite D call. Germline CDR1 reads SGDLS; CDR2 reads YYNGEE. The CDR3 is 13 residues long. Trimming shortened V by 0 bases and J by 6 bases, and 7 bases separated the two germline ends.

Here the CDR3 DNA reads TGTGCCAGCAGCTTAGATGGGACAGGGTTCGGAAACACCATATATTTT. It translates to CASSLDGTGFGNTIYF. V is TRBV11-2 and J is TRBJ1-3; TRBD1 matches 9 bases. CDR1 SGHAT and CDR2 FQNNGV come from the germline V gene. The CDR3 consists of 16 residues. J gave up 4 bases and V 0 bases, and 4 bases lay outside the gene matches.

This clonotype appeared a few times. CDR3 loop: CASRHREGDEKLFF. In DNA form, the CDR3 reads TGTGCCAGCAGACACAGGGAAGGCGATGAAAAACTGTTTTTT. The V gene is TRBV6-5, the J gene TRBJ1-4; weak D call: TRBD1 (6 bases). This CDR3 spans 14 amino acids. Trimming stripped 6 bases from V and 6 bases from J, with 14 bases between. Germline V gene sequence: CDR1 MNHEY, CDR2 SVGAGI.

The CDR3 reads CASSTGQPSLETQYF. The CDR3 bases are TGTGCCAGCAGCACCGGACAGCCCTCCCTTGAGACCCAGTACTTC. The chain uses TRBV9 and TRBJ2-5; TRBD1 is a possible D gene (6 bases). Trimming left V 4 bases short and J 5 bases short, with 18 bases between. The CDR3 is 15 residues long. Germline-derived CDR1 and CDR2 are SGDLS and YYNGEE.

This chain links TRBV3-1 with TRBJ1-5, with 8 bases lining up with TRBD1. The CDR3 has 15 amino acids. J gave up 5 bases and V 1 base, and 4 bases lay outside the gene matches. The V gene's germline CDR1 is LGHDT and CDR2 YNNKEL (reference sequence). Written as DNA, the CDR3 is TGTGCCAGCAGCCAAGCCTCAGGGGGCGATCAGCCCCAGCATTTT. It translates to CASSQASGGDQPQHF.